The 13 T cell receptor beta chains listed next were all sequenced from one sample in a study of response to subunit inactivated influenza vaccine. TCRdb reanalysed the RT-PCR reads using MiXCR and keeps one entry per CDR3 protein. This sample carries about 520,000 distinct CDR3 sequences, around 9.9% of them seen once, and the ten largest clones take 12%. Source: PBMCs from blood, taken roughly 48 days after vaccination. The receptors come from a man aged 50-59 years who received an inactivated influenza vaccine.

The J gene is TRBJ2-1, the V gene TRBV4-1, with 7 bases identical to TRBD1. Looked up from germline, CDR1 is MGHRA and CDR2 is YSYEKL. V was clipped by 1 base and J by 4 bases; unmatched bases: 7. The CDR3 is 16 amino acids. CDR3 DNA: TGCGCCAGCAGCCAAGTTCCGGGACAGACATACAATGAGCAGTTCTTC. It translates to CASSQVPGQTYNEQFF.

This clonotype was counted many times. The chain combines TRBV12-3 or TRBV12-4 with TRBJ1-1, with D perhaps matching TRBD1 (6 bases). V lost 3 bases to trimming and J lost 6 bases, with 11 bases between them. The CDR3 contains 13 residues. The CDR3 sequence: CASSFTGPPEAFF. CDR3 sequence (DNA): TGTGCCAGCAGTTTTACAGGGCCTCCTGAAGCTTTCTTT.

This clonotype was found many times. The CDR3 coding sequence is TGCAGTGCTAGAGATAATCAGCGAGGCGGGGGGGGGACCGGGGAGCTGTTTTTT. It codes for CSARDNQRGGGGTGELFF. The rearrangement joins TRBV20-1 to TRBJ2-2; 9 bases agree with TRBD2. After removal of 0 bases from V and 5 bases from J, the junction contained 13 bases not matched to a gene. Germline V gene lookup returns CDR1 DFQATT and CDR2 SNEGSKA (reference sequence). The CDR3 has 18 amino acids.

A remark on this clonotype: A much more abundant neighbour one base away suggests this may be a read error. The chain couples TRBV7-3 to TRBJ2-1; 8 bases fit TRBD2. V trimming: 5 bases; J trimming: 6 bases; junction bases outside the gene matches: 9. The CDR3 contains 15 residues. From germline, CDR1 is SGHTA and CDR2 FQGTGA. CDR3 sequence reads: CASSTRLARVNEQFF. The CDR3 DNA sequence: TGTGCCAGCAGCACCCGACTAGCGAGAGTCAATGAGCAGTTCTTC.

The V and J genes are TRBV11-2 and TRBJ2-2; D is undetermined. Germline V CDR1 and CDR2: SGHAT, FQNNGV. V was trimmed by 2 bases and J by 0 bases, leaving 10 bases between them. The CDR3 is 16 amino acids. CDR3 in amino acids: CASSLRGLANTGELFF. The CDR3 nucleotides are TGTGCCAGCAGCTTACGCGGCCTCGCGAACACCGGGGAGCTGTTTTTT.

This clonotype was seen repeatedly, ten times or more. This chain uses TRBV20-1 with TRBJ2-5; TRBD1 is a possible D gene (6 bases). V was trimmed by 5 bases and J by 2 bases, leaving 12 bases between them. This CDR3 spans 13 amino acids. Germline CDR1 DFQATT, CDR2 SNEGSKA (reference sequence). CDR3 in amino acids: CSAAVRGQETQYF. In DNA, the CDR3 is TGCAGTGCTGCCGTTAGGGGGCAAGAGACCCAGTACTTC.

This clonotype was seen a handful of times. At one end, the junction sequence differs from germline, possibly due to a read error. V gene TRBV7-3 combines with J gene TRBJ2-1; 12 nucleotides match TRBD2. The CDR3 is 22 residues long. Germline-derived CDR1 and CDR2 are SGHTA and FQGTGA. The CDR3, as DNA: TGTGCCAGCAGTTTAAGAAAAAGACTAGCGGGAGAGACCAATAATCTTTACAATGAGCAGTTCTTC. Residues: CASSLRKRLAGETNNLYNEQFF.

This clonotype appeared a few times. The chain employs TRBV5-1 and TRBJ2-1, with D perhaps assigned TRBD1 or TRBD2 (6 bases each). The CDR3 covers 16 residues. The ends were cut back, 0 bases at V and 2 bases at J, with 12 bases in the middle. Per the germline V gene, CDR1 is SGHRS and CDR2 is YFSETQ. The DNA of the CDR3 is TGCGCCAGCAGCTTGGAGGGGGGTTCGGCCTACAATGAGCAGTTCTTC. Encoded protein: CASSLEGGSAYNEQFF.

This clonotype turned up a few times. The chain employs TRBV7-2 and TRBJ2-7; D may be TRBD2 (5 bases). The ends were cut back, 3 bases at V and 0 bases at J, with 15 bases in the middle. Germline assignment: CDR1 SGHTA and CDR2 FQGNSA. This CDR3 contains 16 residues. The CDR3 region is CASSFNLWESSYEQYF. The CDR3 DNA reads TGTGCCAGCAGCTTTAACTTGTGGGAGAGCTCCTACGAGCAGTACTTC.

This clonotype was counted at least ten times. The chain joins TRBV3-1 to TRBJ2-5, with 11 nucleotides matching TRBD2. Trimming cost V 3 bases and J 7 bases; bases outside gene matches: 7. This CDR3 is built from 15 residues. Germline values: CDR1 LGHDT, CDR2 YNNKEL (reference sequence). As DNA, the CDR3 is TGTGCCAGCAGCCAGGCTAGCGGGGGGCTCAGGACCCAGTACTTC. It codes for CASSQASGGLRTQYF.

This clonotype was recorded a few times. The chain carries TRBV7-9 and TRBJ2-7; D is perhaps TRBD1 (6 bases). Germline CDR1 SEHNR, CDR2 FQNEAQ (reference sequence). The CDR3 has 16 amino acids. V was trimmed by 1 base and J by 3 bases, leaving 16 bases between them. As DNA, the CDR3 is TGTGCCAGCAGCTTAGAGATGGTTGGCAGGGGCTACGAGCAGTACTTC. This sequence encodes CASSLEMVGRGYEQYF.

J is TRBJ2-7 and V is TRBV5-6, with 10 bases identical to TRBD1. CDR1 and CDR2 (germline): SGHDT, YYEEEE. CDR3 length equals 15 residues. J lost 4 bases, V lost 3 bases, and 7 bases had no gene match. The CDR3 nucleotides are TGTGCCAGCAGCTCCTACCGGGACAGGGGTTACGAGCAGTACTTC. Its protein product is CASSSYRDRGYEQYF.

This clonotype was detected many times. The chain joins TRBV12-3 or TRBV12-4 to TRBJ2-3; 8 nucleotides line up with TRBD2. The CDR3 contains 14 residues. J was trimmed by 3 bases and V by 3 bases; bases with no gene match: 2. CDR3 nucleotide sequence: TGTGCCAGCAGTTTTAGCGGGGCTACAGATACGCAGTATTTT. This encodes CASSFSGATDTQYF.